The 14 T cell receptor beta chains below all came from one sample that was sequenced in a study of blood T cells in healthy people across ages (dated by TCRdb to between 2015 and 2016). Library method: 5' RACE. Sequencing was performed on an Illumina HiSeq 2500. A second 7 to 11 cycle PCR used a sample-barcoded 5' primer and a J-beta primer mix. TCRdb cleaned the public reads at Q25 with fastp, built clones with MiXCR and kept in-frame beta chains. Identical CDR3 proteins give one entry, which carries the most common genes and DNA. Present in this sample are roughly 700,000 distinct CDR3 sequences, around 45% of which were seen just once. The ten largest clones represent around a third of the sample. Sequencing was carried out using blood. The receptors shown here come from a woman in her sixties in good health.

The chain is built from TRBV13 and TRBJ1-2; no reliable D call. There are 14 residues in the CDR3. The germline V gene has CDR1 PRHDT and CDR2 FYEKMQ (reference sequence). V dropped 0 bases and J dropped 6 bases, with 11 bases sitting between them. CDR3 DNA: TGTGCCAGCAGCTTAGGAACCAGAGAAGATGGCTACACCTTC. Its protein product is CASSLGTREDGYTF.

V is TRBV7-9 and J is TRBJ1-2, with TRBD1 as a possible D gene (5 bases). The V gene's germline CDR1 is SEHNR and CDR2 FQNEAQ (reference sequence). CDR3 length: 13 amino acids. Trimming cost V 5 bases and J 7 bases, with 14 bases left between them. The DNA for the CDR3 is TGTGCCAGCAGCCAGGACAAGAGCGCTGGCTACACCTTC. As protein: CASSQDKSAGYTF.

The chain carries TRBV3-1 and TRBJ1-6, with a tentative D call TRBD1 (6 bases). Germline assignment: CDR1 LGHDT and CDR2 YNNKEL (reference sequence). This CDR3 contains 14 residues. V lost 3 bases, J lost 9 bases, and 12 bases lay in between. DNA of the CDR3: TGTGCCAGCAGCCAGAGCGGGGGCGTTTCACCCCTCCACTTT. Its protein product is CASSQSGGVSPLHF. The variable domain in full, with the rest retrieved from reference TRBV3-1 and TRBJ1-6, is DTAVSQTPKYLVTQMGNDKSIKCEQNLGHDTMYWYKQDSKKFLKIMFSYNNKELIINETVPNRFSPKSPDKAHLNLHINSLELGDSAVYFCASSQSGGVSPLHFGNGTRLTVT.

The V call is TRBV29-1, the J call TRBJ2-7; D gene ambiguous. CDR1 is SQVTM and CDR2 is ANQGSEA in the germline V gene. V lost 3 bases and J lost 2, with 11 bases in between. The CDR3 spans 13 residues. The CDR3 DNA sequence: TGCAGCGTTGAGAGTCGCGACACCTACGAGCAGTACTTC. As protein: CSVESRDTYEQYF.

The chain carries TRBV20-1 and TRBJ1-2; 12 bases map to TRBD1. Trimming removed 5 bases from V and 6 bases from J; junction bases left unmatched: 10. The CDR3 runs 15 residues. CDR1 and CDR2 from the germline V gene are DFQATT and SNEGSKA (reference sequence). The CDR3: CSALGQGAYENGYTF. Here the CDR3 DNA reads TGCAGTGCTTTGGGACAGGGGGCCTACGAGAATGGCTACACCTTC.

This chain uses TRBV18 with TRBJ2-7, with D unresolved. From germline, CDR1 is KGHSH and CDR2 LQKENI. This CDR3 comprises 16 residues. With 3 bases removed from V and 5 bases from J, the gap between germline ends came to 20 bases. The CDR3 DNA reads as TGTGCCAGCTCACCTTCTAGGTTCAGAGGTCTAGACGAGCAGTACTTC. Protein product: CASSPSRFRGLDEQYF.

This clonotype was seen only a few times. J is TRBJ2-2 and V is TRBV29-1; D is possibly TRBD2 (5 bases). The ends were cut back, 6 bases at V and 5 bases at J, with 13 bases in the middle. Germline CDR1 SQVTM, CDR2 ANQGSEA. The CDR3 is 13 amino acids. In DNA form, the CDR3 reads TGCAGCGTCCACGGGGAAATTACCGGGGAGCTGTTTTTT. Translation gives CSVHGEITGELFF.

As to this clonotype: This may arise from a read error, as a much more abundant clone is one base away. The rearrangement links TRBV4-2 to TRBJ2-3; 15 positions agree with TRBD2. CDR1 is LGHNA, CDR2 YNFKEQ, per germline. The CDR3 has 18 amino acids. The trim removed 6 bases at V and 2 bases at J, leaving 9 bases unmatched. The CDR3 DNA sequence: TGTGCCAGCAGTTCCCCGGGACTAGCGGGAGGCGCCACAGATACGCAGTATTTT. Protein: CASSSPGLAGGATDTQYF.

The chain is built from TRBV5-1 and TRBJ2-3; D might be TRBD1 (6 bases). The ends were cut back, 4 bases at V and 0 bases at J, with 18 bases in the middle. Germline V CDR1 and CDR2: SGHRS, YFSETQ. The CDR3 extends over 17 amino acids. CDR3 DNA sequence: TGCGCCAGCAGCCCGCGTGGTGGGGGCTTGAGCACAGATACGCAGTATTTT. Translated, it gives CASSPRGGGLSTDTQYF.

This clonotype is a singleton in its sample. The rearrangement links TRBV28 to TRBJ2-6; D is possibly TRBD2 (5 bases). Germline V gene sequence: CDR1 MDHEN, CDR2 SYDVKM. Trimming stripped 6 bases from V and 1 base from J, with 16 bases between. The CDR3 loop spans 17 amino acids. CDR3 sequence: CASSPWGDLSGANVLTF. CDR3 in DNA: TGTGCCAGCAGCCCATGGGGAGATCTGTCTGGGGCCAACGTCCTGACTTTC.

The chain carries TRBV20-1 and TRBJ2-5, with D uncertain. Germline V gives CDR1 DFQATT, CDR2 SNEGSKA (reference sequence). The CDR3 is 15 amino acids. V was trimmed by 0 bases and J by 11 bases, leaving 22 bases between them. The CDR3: CSARDVGTIYNEQYF. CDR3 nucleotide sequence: TGCAGTGCTAGAGACGTAGGCACCATTTACAATGAGCAGTACTTC.

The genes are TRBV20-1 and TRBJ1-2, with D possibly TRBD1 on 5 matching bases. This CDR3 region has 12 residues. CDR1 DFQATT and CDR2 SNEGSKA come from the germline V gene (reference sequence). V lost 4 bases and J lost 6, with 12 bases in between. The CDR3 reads CSAKGRDNGYTF. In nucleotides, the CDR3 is TGCAGTGCTAAGGGGCGCGATAATGGCTACACCTTC.

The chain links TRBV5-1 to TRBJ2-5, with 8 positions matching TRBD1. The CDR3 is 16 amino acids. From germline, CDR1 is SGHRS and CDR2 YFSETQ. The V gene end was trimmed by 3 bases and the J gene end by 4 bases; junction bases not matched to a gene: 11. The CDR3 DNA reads TGCGCCAGCAGCTACGGACAGGGCACATTAGGAGAGACCCAGTACTTC. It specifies CASSYGQGTLGETQYF.

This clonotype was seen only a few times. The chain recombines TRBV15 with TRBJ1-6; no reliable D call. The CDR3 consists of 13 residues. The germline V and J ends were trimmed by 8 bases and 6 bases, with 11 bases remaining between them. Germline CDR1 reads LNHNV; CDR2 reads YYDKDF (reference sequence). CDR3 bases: TGTGCCACCCAGAGAGGTAGTAATTCACCCCTCCACTTT. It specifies CATQRGSNSPLHF.